Listed here is a single TCR beta chain. This sample is part of a study of blood T cell repertoires in COVID-19. Assay: immunoSEQ multiplex PCR; the TCRdb copy retains only in-frame clones and omits some. The data contain some 150,000 clones, 89% of them singletons. The J segment lost 6 bases and the V segment lost 4 bases, leaving 10 bases of the junction unmatched. The germline V gene has CDR1 SGDLS and CDR2 YYNGEE. CDR3 size: 16 residues. The sample comprised peripheral blood. V is TRBV9 and J is TRBJ2-3, with TRBD2 matching 11 bases. This receptor was taken from a human donor in a cohort sampled during active COVID-19. The CDR3 spells CASSLSSGGAGDTQYF. CDR3 DNA sequence: TGTGCCAGCAGCCTCAGTAGCGGGGGGGCTGGGGATACGCAGTATTTT.